This T cell receptor beta chain derives from a study of human T cells and chemical hapten exposure. Study-wide context: In the approximately 23-week study, patients were dosed weekly with diphenylcyclopropenone on the scalp throughout.

The time point denotes: patch test 1, 2 weeks after DPC sensitization. The sample's treatment: therapeutic diphenylcyclopropenone sensitization with weekly scalp DPC. Individual cDNA molecules had unique molecular identifiers attached to them by the library. TCRdb analysed the RACE reads with MiXCR anew, one entry per CDR3 protein. The sample carries around 300,000 distinct CDR3 sequences, about 7% recorded once. Trimming took off 0 bases at V and 5 bases at J, with 17 bases between the two ends. Germline assignment: CDR1 SGHRS and CDR2 YFSETQ. CDR3 size: 16 residues. The chain couples TRBV5-1 to TRBJ2-5; D gene uncertain. This TCR was recovered from a woman under 30 with alopecia areata. Some clones in this sample may be carry-over from other donors' samples. This material consisted of whole blood, taken in connection with sensitization to the hapten diphenylcyclopropenone (DPC). CDR3 sequence (DNA): TGCGCCAGCAGCTTGGTTCCGCAGAATCCTAGGGAGACCCAGTACTTC. It is translated as CASSLVPQNPRETQYF. Full variable domain (missing parts from reference TRBV5-1 and TRBJ2-5): KAGVTQTPRYLIKTRGQQVTLSCSPISGHRSVSWYQQTPGQGLQFLFEYFSETQRNKGNFPGRFSGRQFSNSRSEMNVSTLELGDSALYLCASSLVPQNPRETQYFGPGTRLLVL.